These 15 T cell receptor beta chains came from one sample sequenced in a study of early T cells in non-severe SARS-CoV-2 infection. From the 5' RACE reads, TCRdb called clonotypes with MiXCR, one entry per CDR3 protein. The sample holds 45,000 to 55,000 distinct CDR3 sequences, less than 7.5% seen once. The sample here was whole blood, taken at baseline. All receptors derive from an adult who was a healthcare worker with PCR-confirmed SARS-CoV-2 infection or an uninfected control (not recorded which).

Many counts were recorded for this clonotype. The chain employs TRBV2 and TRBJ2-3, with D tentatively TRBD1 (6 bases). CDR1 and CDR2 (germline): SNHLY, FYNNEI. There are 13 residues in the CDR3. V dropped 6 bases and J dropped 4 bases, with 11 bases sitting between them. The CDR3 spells CASRQGVADTQYF. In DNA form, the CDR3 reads TGTGCCAGCAGACAGGGAGTCGCAGATACGCAGTATTTT.

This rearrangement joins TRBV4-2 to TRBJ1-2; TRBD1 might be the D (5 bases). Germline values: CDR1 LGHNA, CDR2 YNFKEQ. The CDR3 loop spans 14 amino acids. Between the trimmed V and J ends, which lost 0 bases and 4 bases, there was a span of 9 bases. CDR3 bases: TGTGCCAGCAGCCAAGATAGGGGTAGCTATGGCTACACCTTC. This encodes CASSQDRGSYGYTF.

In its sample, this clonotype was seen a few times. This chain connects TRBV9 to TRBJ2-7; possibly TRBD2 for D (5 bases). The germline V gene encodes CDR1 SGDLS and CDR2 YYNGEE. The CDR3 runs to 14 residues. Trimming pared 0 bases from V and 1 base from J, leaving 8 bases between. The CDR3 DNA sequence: TGTGCCAGCAGCGTAGCTCAGCGGTCCTACGAGCAGTACTTC. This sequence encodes CASSVAQRSYEQYF. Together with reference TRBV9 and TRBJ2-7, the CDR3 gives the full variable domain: DSGVTQTPKHLITATGQRVTLRCSPRSGDLSVYWYQQSLDQGLQFLIQYYNGEERAKGNILERFSAQQFPDLHSELNLSSLELGDSALYFCASSVAQRSYEQYFGPGTRLTVT.

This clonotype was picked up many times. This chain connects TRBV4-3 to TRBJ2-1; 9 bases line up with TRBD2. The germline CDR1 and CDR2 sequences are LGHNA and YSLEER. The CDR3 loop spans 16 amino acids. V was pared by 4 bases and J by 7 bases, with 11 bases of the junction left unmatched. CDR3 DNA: TGCGCCAGCAGCCTCTCGGCTGCGGGGGGGCCAAATGAGCAGTTCTTC. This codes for CASSLSAAGGPNEQFF.

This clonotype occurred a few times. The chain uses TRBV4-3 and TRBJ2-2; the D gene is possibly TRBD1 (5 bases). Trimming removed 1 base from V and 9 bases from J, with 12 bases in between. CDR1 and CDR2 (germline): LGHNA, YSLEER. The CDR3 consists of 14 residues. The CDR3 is CASSQAGNLRELFF. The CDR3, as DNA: TGCGCCAGCAGCCAAGCAGGGAATCTCCGGGAGCTGTTTTTT.

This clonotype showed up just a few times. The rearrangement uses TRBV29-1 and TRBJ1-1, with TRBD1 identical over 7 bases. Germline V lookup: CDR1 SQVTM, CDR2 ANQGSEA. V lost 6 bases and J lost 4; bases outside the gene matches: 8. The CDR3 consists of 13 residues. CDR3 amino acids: CSVPGGGGTEAFF. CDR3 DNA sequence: TGCAGCGTCCCGGGAGGGGGCGGCACTGAAGCTTTCTTT.

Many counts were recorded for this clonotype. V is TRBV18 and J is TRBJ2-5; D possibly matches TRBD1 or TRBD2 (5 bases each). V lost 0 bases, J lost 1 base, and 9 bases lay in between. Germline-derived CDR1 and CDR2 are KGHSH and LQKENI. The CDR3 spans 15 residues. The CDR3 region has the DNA TGTGCCAGCTCACCACCGTCGGGGACCCAAGAGACCCAGTACTTC. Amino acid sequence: CASSPPSGTQETQYF. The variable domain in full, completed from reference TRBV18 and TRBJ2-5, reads NAGVMQNPRHLVRRRGQEARLRCSPMKGHSHVYWYRQLPEEGLKFMVYLQKENIIDESGMPKERFSAEFPKEGPSILRIQQVVRGDSAAYFCASSPPSGTQETQYFGPGTRLLVL.

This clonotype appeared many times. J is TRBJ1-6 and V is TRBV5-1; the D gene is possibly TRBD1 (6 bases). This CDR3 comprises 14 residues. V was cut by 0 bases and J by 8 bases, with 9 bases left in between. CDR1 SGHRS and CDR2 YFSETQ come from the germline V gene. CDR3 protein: CASSLAGADSPLHF. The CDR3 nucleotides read TGCGCCAGCAGCTTGGCAGGGGCGGATTCACCCCTCCACTTT.

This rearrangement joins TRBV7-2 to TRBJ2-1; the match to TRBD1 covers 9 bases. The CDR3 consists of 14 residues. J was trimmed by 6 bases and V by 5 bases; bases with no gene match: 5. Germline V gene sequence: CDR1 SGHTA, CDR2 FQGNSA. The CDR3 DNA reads TGTGCCAGCAGCCGGGACAGGGACAGCAATGAGCAGTTCTTC. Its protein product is CASSRDRDSNEQFF.

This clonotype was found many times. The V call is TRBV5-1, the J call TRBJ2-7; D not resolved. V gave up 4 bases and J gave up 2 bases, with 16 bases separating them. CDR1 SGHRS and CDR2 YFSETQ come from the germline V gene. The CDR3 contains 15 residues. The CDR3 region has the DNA TGCGCCAGCAGCCTGGAAGGACCGTCAGCCTACGAGCAGTACTTC. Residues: CASSLEGPSAYEQYF.

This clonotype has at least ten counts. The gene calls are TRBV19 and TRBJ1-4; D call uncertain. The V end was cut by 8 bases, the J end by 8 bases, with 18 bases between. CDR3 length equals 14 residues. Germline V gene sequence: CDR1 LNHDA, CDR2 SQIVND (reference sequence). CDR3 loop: CASRWNRAGEKLFF. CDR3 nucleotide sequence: TGTGCCAGTCGATGGAACCGGGCGGGGGAAAAACTGTTTTTT. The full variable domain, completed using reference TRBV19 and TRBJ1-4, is DGGITQSPKYLFRKEGQNVTLSCEQNLNHDAMYWYRQDPGQGLRLIYYSQIVNDFQKGDIAEGYSVSREKKESFPLTVTSAQKNPTAFYLCASRWNRAGEKLFFGSGTQLSVL.

The CDR3 sequence: CASSPGLSGELFF. CDR3 nucleotides: TGTGCCAGCAGCCCGGGCCTCTCCGGGGAGCTGTTTTTT. J is TRBJ2-2 and V is TRBV5-5; no definite D call. Trimming stripped 4 bases from V and 6 bases from J, with 10 bases between. Per the germline V gene, CDR1 is SGHKS and CDR2 is YYEKEE (reference sequence). The CDR3 totals 13 residues.

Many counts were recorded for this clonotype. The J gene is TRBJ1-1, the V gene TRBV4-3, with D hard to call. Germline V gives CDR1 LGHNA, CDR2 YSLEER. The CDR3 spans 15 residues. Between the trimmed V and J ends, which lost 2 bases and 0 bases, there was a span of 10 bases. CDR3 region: CASSQLTTLNTEAFF. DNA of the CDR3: TGCGCCAGCAGCCAATTAACGACCCTGAACACTGAAGCTTTCTTT.

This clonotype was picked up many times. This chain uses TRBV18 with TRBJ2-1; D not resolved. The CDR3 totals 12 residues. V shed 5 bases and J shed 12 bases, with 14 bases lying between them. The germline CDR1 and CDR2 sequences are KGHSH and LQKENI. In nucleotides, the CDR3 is TGTGCCAGCTCAACCCGGACGGAAATGCAGTTCTTC. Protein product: CASSTRTEMQFF.

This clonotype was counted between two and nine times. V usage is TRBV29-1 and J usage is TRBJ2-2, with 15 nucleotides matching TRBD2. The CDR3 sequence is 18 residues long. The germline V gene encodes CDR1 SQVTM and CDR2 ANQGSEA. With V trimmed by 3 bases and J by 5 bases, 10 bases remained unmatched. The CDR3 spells CSVEIRAGTSGRTGELFF. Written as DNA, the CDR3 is TGCAGCGTTGAGATAAGGGCCGGGACTAGCGGGAGGACCGGGGAGCTGTTTTTT.